The T cell receptor beta chain under discussion was sequenced for a study of cytomegalovirus exposure and HLA in healthy donors. Notes on the study in general: A later look showed TCR association rates differing by HLA locus, highest for DRB1 and lowest for HLA-C. Segments of the TCR beta V type were, in most cases, productive about 87% or about 30% of the time in an earlier analysis. Most subjects' HLA-A and HLA-B alleles were reportedly predicted from TCR beta sequences.

Use of 60 Vbeta and 13 Jbeta primers characterized the PCR. The protocol was immunoSEQ multiplex PCR, while the TCRdb copy is restricted to in-frame clones and leaves out a portion. The table has about 140,000 clones, 75% to 85% seen once. There are a few counts of this clone. Its antigen is currently unknown. The V and J ends lost 0 bases and 7 bases, in that order; junction bases with no gene match: 4. The CDR3 is 15 residues long. CDR1 is SGHRS and CDR2 is YFSETQ in the germline V gene. The chain is built from TRBV5-1 and TRBJ1-6; 7 bases map to TRBD1. Sequencing was performed on PBMCs. The TCR originated in a man in his forties in good health and CMV-seronegative. CDR3: CASSLDRGGNSPLHF. The CDR3 DNA is TGCGCCAGCAGCTTGGACAGGGGTGGAAATTCACCCCTCCACTTT.